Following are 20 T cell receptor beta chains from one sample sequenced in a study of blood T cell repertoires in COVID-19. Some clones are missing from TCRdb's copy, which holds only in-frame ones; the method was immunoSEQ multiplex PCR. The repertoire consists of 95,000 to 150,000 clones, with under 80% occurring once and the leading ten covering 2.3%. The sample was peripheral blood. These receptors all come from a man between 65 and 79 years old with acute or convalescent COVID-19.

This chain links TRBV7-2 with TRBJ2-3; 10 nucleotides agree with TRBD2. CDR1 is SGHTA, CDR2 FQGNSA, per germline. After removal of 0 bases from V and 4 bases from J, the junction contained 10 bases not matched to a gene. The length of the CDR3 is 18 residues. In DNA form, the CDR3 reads TGTGCCAGCAGCTTAGCGCCGCCCTCTGGACTAGCGGCAGATACGCAGTATTTT. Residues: CASSLAPPSGLAADTQYF.

CDR3 sequence: CASSIDEHRGRVTEAFF. The CDR3 DNA reads as TGTGCCAGTAGTATAGATGAACACAGGGGGCGCGTCACTGAAGCTTTCTTT. The J gene is TRBJ1-1, the V gene TRBV19; TRBD1 matches 9 bases. CDR1 and CDR2 (germline): LNHDA, SQIVND (reference sequence). Trimming removed 0 bases from V and 4 bases from J; junction bases left unmatched: 9. The CDR3 spans 17 residues.

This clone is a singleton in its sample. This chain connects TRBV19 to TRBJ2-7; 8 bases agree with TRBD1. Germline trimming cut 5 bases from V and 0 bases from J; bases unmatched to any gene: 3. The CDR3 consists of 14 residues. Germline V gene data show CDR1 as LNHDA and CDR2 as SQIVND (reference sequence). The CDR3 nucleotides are TGTGCCAGTAGTTGGGACAGGTCCTCCTACGAGCAGTACTTC. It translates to CASSWDRSSYEQYF.

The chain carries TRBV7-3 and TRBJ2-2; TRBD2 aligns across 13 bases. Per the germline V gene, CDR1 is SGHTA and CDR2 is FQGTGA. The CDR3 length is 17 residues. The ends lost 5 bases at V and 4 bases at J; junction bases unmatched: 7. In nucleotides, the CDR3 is TGTGCCAGCAGCCCCGGGACTAGCGGGGTGCTCACCGGGGAGCTGTTTTTT. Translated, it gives CASSPGTSGVLTGELFF.

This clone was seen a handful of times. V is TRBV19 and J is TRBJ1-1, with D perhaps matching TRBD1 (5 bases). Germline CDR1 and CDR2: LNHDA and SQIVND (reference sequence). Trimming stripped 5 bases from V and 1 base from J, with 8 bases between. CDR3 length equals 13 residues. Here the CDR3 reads CASSATANTEAFF. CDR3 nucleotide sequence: TGTGCCAGTAGTGCGACAGCGAACACTGAAGCTTTCTTT.

CDR3 in amino acids: CSASGTGQLYNSPLHF. The CDR3 DNA is TGCAGTGCTAGTGGGACAGGGCAGCTCTATAATTCACCCCTCCACTTT. The chain uses TRBV20-1 and TRBJ1-6, with 9 bases aligning to TRBD1. V shed 3 bases and J 3 bases; nucleotides not matched to a gene: 6. Germline CDR1 DFQATT, CDR2 SNEGSKA (reference sequence). CDR3 size: 16 residues.

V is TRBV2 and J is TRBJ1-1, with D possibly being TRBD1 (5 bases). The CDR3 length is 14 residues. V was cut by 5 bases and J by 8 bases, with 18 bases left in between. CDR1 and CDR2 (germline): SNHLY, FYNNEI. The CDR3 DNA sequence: TGTGCCAGCAGTCGACAGAGCGCAACCGTGGAAGCTTTCTTT. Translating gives CASSRQSATVEAFF.

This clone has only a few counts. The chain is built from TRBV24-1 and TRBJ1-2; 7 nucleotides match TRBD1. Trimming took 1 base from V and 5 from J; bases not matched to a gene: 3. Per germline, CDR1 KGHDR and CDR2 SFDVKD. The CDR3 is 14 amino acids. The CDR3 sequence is CATSDLDRVYGYTF. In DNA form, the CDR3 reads TGTGCCACCAGTGATTTAGACAGGGTGTATGGCTACACCTTC.

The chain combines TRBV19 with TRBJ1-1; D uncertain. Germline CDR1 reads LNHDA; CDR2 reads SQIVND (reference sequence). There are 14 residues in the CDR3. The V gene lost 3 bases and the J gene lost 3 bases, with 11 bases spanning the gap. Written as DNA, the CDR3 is TGTGCCAGTAGTATCGAGAGAATCCACACTGAAGCTTTCTTT. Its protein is CASSIERIHTEAFF.

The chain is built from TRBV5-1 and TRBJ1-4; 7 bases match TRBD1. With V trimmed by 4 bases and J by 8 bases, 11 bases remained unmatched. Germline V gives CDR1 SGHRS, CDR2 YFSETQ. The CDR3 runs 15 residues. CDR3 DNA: TGCGCCAGCAGCCCCTGGAGGGGGCTTGAAGAAAAACTGTTTTTT. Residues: CASSPWRGLEEKLFF.

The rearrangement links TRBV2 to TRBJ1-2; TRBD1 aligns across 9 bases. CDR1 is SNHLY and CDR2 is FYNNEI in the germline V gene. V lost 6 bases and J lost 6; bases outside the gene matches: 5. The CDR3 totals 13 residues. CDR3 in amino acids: CASRPGQGDGYTF. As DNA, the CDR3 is TGTGCCAGCAGGCCGGGACAGGGAGATGGCTACACCTTC.

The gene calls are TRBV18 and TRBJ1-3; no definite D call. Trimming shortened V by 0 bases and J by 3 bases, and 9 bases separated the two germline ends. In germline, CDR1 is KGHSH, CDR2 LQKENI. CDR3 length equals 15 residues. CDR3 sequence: CASSPPSVGGNTIYF. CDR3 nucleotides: TGTGCCAGCTCACCACCATCAGTTGGTGGAAACACCATATATTTT.

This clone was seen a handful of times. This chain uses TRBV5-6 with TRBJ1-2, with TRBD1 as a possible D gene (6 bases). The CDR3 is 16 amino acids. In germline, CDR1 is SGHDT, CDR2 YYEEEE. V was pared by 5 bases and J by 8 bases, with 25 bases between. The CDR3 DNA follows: TGTGCCAGCAGTGGGCGGGCAGGGGAAGGGTCGGACGGCTACACCTTC. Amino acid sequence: CASSGRAGEGSDGYTF. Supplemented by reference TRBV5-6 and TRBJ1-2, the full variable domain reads DAGVTQSPTHLIKTRGQQVTLRCSPKSGHDTVSWYQQALGQGPQFIFQYYEEEERQRGNFPDRFSGHQFPNYSSELNVNALLLGDSALYLCASSGRAGEGSDGYTFGSGTRLTVV.

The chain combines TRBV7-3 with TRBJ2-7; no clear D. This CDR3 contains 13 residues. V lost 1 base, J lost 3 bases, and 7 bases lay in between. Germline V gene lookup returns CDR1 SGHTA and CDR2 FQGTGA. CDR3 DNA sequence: TGTGCCAGCAGCTTAAACAATTACTACGAGCAGTACTTC. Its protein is CASSLNNYYEQYF.

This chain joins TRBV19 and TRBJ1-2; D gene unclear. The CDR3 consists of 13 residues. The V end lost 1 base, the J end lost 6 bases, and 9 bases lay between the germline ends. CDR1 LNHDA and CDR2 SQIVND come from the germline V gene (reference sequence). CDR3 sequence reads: CASSIVRRDGYTF. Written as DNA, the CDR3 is TGTGCCAGTAGTATAGTCCGTCGGGATGGCTACACCTTC.

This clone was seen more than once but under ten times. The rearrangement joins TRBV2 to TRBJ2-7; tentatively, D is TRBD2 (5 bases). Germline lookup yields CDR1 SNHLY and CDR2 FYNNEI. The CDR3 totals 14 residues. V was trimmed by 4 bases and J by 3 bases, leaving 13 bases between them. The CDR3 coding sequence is TGTGCCAGCAGTGTGATCAGCGGAGTCTACGAGCAGTACTTC. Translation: CASSVISGVYEQYF.

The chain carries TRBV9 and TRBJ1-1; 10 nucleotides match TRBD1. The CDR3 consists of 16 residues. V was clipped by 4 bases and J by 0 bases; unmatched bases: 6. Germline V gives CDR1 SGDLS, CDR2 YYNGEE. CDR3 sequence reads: CASSPRQGALNTEAFF. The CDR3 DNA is TGTGCCAGCAGCCCACGACAGGGGGCTCTGAACACTGAAGCTTTCTTT.

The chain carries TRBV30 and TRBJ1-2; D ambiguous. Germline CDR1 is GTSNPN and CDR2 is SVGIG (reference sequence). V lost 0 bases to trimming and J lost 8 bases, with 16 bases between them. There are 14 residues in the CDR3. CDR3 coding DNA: TGTGCCTGGAGTGTAATGGGCGGGGTGTCGGGCTACACCTTC. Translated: CAWSVMGGVSGYTF. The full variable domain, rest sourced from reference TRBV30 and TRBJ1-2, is SQTIHQWPATLVQPVGSPLSLECTVEGTSNPNLYWYRQAAGRGLQLLFYSVGIGQISSEVPQNLSASRPQDRQFILSSKKLLLSDSGFYLCAWSVMGGVSGYTFGSGTRLTVV.

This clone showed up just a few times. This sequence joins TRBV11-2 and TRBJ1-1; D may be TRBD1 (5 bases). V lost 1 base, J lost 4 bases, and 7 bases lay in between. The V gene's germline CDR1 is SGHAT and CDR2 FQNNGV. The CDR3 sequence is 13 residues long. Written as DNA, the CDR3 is TGTGCCAGCAGCTTAGGGGGACTCACTGAAGCTTTCTTT. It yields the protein CASSLGGLTEAFF.

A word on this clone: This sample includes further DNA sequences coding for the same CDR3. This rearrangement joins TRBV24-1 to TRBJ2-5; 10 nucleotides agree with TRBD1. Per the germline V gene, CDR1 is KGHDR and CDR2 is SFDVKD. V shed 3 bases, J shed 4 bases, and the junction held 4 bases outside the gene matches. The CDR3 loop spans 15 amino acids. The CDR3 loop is CATSDGTGDRETQYF. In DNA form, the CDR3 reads TGTGCCACCAGTGATGGGACAGGGGACCGAGAGACCCAGTACTTC.